A single sample is the source of the 15 T cell receptor beta chains below, sequenced in a study of T cells in Graves' hyperthyroidism and ophthalmopathy. Amplification of TCR beta CDR3 regions was performed using RNA transcripts as template. RT-PCR in the first round (using the HTBI primer set) targeted the TCR CDR3. MiXCR was run by TCRdb on the multiplex PCR reads, yielding one entry per CDR3 protein. In the table there are roughly 400,000 distinct CDR3 sequences, over 12% of which are singletons. The sample consisted of blood. These receptors all stem from a man aged 45-65 years with Graves' ophthalmopathy.

V usage is TRBV29-1 and J usage is TRBJ2-3, with 7 bases matching TRBD1. Germline V lookup: CDR1 SQVTM, CDR2 ANQGSEA. Germline trimming cut 1 base from V and 4 bases from J; bases unmatched to any gene: 11. The CDR3 totals 16 residues. The CDR3 loop reads CSVEVSRGYVPDTQYF. The CDR3 bases are TGCAGCGTTGAAGTTTCCAGGGGGTATGTCCCAGATACGCAGTATTTT.

This clonotype is classed as medium-sized (0.01 to 0.1%). The rearrangement joins TRBV5-1 to TRBJ1-1, with D tentatively TRBD1 (5 bases). Germline CDR1 is SGHRS and CDR2 is YFSETQ. This CDR3 is 12 amino acids long. Trimming removed 3 bases at V and 4 bases at J, with 7 bases between. The CDR3 here is CASSSQGTEAFF. CDR3 sequence (DNA): TGCGCCAGCAGCTCCCAGGGCACTGAAGCTTTCTTT. Full variable domain (outside the CDR3, taken from reference TRBV5-1 and TRBJ1-1): KAGVTQTPRYLIKTRGQQVTLSCSPISGHRSVSWYQQTPGQGLQFLFEYFSETQRNKGNFPGRFSGRQFSNSRSEMNVSTLELGDSALYLCASSSQGTEAFFGQGTRLTVV.

On this clonotype: Possible read error: a much larger clone is one base away. Here the CDR3 reads CAGSLEPPAVDTQYF. For the CDR3, the DNA is TGTGCCGGCAGTTTAGAACCCCCCGCGGTAGATACGCAGTATTTT. V gene TRBV27 combines with J gene TRBJ2-3; D is uncertain. The CDR3 is made up of 15 amino acids. Germline V CDR1 and CDR2: MNHEY, SMNVEV (reference sequence).

The sample holds a few counts of this clonotype. V gene TRBV9 combines with J gene TRBJ2-3, with 7 bases matching TRBD1. The V gene's germline CDR1 is SGDLS and CDR2 YYNGEE. V lost 2 bases to trimming and J lost 0 bases; unmatched junction nucleotides: 6. The CDR3 runs 16 residues. For the CDR3, the DNA is TGTGCCAGCAGCGTGCTGGGACAGCCAAGCACAGATACGCAGTATTTT. Protein product: CASSVLGQPSTDTQYF.

This clonotype was observed at least ten times. The V call is TRBV19, the J call TRBJ2-1; TRBD2 matches 11 bases. The CDR3 is made up of 15 amino acids. The germline V gene has CDR1 LNHDA and CDR2 SQIVND (reference sequence). Germline trimming cut 7 bases from V and 7 bases from J; bases unmatched to any gene: 9. In DNA, the CDR3 is TGTGCCAGTACCCTAACTAGCGGGAGTCTGAATGAGCAGTTCTTC. Translating gives CASTLTSGSLNEQFF.

In its sample, this clonotype was seen a few times. The chain recombines TRBV6-1 with TRBJ2-3; 8 nucleotides match TRBD1. The CDR3 sequence is 19 residues long. Germline V lookup: CDR1 MNHNS, CDR2 SASEGT. The ends lost 2 bases at V and 0 bases at J; junction bases unmatched: 13. In DNA, the CDR3 is TGTGCCAGCAGTGAAAATACAGGGGGGTCCAGCGGGAGCACAGATACGCAGTATTTT. Its protein product is CASSENTGGSSGSTDTQYF.

This clonotype was found many times. V usage is TRBV12-3 or TRBV12-4 and J usage is TRBJ2-7; D not certain. CDR3 length: 13 residues. Trimming stripped 4 bases from V and 4 bases from J, with 11 bases between. This CDR3 reads CASSSTNGYEQYF. The CDR3 nucleotides are TGTGCCAGCAGTTCCACTAACGGGTACGAGCAGTACTTC.

In this sample, this clonotype turned up a few times. V and J are TRBV20-1 and TRBJ2-5, with 10 bases matching TRBD2. V lost 3 bases to trimming and J lost 3 bases; unmatched junction nucleotides: 10. CDR1 is DFQATT and CDR2 is SNEGSKA in the germline V gene (reference sequence). The length of the CDR3 is 16 residues. CDR3 amino acids: CSASQSGTSAEETQYF. The CDR3 bases are TGCAGTGCTAGTCAATCCGGGACTAGCGCAGAAGAGACCCAGTACTTC.

This clonotype appeared a few times. The V and J genes are TRBV7-9 and TRBJ1-1; D remains ambiguous. V was cut by 1 base and J by 6 bases, with 6 bases left in between. Germline values: CDR1 SEHNR, CDR2 FQNEAQ (reference sequence). The CDR3 has 12 residues. The DNA of the CDR3 is TGTGCCAGCAGCTTAGGAGGGCCTGAAGCTTTCTTT. It specifies CASSLGGPEAFF.

The CDR3 region is CASRQQGSSNEKLFF. Written as DNA, the CDR3 is TGTGCCAGTAGGCAACAGGGGTCTTCTAATGAAAAACTGTTTTTT. The chain has TRBV19 and TRBJ1-4, with 7 bases lining up with TRBD1. This CDR3 comprises 15 residues. CDR1 and CDR2 (germline): LNHDA, SQIVND (reference sequence). With V trimmed by 6 bases and J by 3 bases, 7 bases remained unmatched.

Worth noting for this clonotype: One end of the junction is discordant with germline, which a read error may explain. V gene TRBV30 combines with J gene TRBJ1-2; 9 bases fit TRBD1. Germline V gene sequence: CDR1 GTSNPN, CDR2 SVGIG (reference sequence). There are 12 residues in the CDR3. The CDR3 DNA follows: TGTGCCGGGACAGGGAGGCAGGGGGGCTGCACCTTC. This translates into CAGTGRQGGCTF.

This clonotype has a handful of counts. The rearrangement uses TRBV15 and TRBJ2-5; possible D gene TRBD2, 5 bases. This CDR3 is built from 15 residues. CDR1 is LNHNV and CDR2 is YYDKDF in the germline V gene (reference sequence). V dropped 4 bases and J dropped 4 bases, with 16 bases sitting between them. CDR3 coding DNA: TGTGCCACCAGCACAAGGACCCAAGGACTAGAGACCCAGTACTTC. This translates into CATSTRTQGLETQYF.

There are many counts of this clonotype. V is TRBV19 and J is TRBJ1-1; 11 positions match TRBD1. Losses at the gene ends were 6 bases for V and 4 bases for J; bases not matched to a gene: 13. The germline V gene encodes CDR1 LNHDA and CDR2 SQIVND (reference sequence). The CDR3 has 17 amino acids. Here the CDR3 reads CASRQPGTGGTSTEAFF. As DNA, the CDR3 is TGTGCCAGTAGGCAACCCGGGACAGGGGGAACAAGCACTGAAGCTTTCTTT. Filled out from reference TRBV19 and TRBJ1-1, the complete variable domain reads DGGITQSPKYLFRKEGQNVTLSCEQNLNHDAMYWYRQDPGQGLRLIYYSQIVNDFQKGDIAEGYSVSREKKESFPLTVTSAQKNPTAFYLCASRQPGTGGTSTEAFFGQGTRLTVV.

The chain couples TRBV14 to TRBJ2-2, with D perhaps matching TRBD2 (5 bases). Germline V lookup: CDR1 SGHDN, CDR2 FVKESK. The CDR3 totals 15 residues. Trimming stripped 4 bases from V and 4 bases from J, with 13 bases between. The CDR3 protein is CASSRISGSTGELFF. The CDR3 bases are TGTGCCAGCAGCCGAATCAGTGGGAGCACCGGGGAGCTGTTTTTT.

This clonotype has more than one count but fewer than ten. The genes are TRBV2 and TRBJ2-6, with D maybe TRBD2 (6 bases). There are 15 residues in the CDR3. The V gene's germline CDR1 is SNHLY and CDR2 FYNNEI. V was clipped by 7 bases and J by 0 bases, with 10 bases between them. The CDR3 spells CASIRDFSGANVLTF. CDR3 bases: TGTGCCAGCATTAGGGACTTCTCTGGGGCCAACGTCCTGACTTTC. The full variable domain, rest sourced from reference TRBV2 and TRBJ2-6, is EPEVTQTPSHQVTQMGQEVILRCVPISNHLYFYWYRQILGQKVEFLVSFYNNEISEKSEIFDDQFSVERPDGSNFTLKIRSTKLEDSAMYFCASIRDFSGANVLTFGAGSRLTVL.